The sequence of this T cell receptor beta chain was determined in a study of blood T cells in healthy people across ages. A J-beta primer mix and a sample-barcoded 5' primer were used in a second PCR of about 7 to 12 cycles. Template switching added a 12-random-nucleotide identifier to every cDNA molecule. No fewer than 2.5 million CDR3-containing paired-end reads came from each sample. TCRdb processed the 5' RACE reads anew with MiXCR; each CDR3 protein has one entry. The sample has 800,000 or so distinct CDR3 sequences; about 46% are singletons. The V gene lost 6 bases and the J gene lost 0 bases, with 11 bases spanning the gap. Germline CDR1 reads ENHRY; CDR2 reads SYGVKD. CDR3 length: 14 amino acids. Study-wide results and caveats: A strong correlation between TCR beta diversity and naive T cell percentage was seen.

Researchers collected about 10 milliliters of peripheral blood from every single donor. Notes on this clonotype: Its antigen is undetermined.

This TCR was sampled from a man aged 80 or over in good health. The sequencing sample was made of blood. This rearrangement joins TRBV10-3 to TRBJ1-2; unclear D gene. The CDR3 sequence is CAISPPDANYGYTF. CDR3 coding DNA: TGTGCCATCAGCCCACCGGACGCTAACTATGGCTACACCTTC.